This T cell receptor (beta chain) is from a study of OX40 agonist ivuxolimab in advanced cancers. The repertoire was sequenced with immunoSEQ multiplex PCR; TCRdb's copy has only in-frame clones and lacks some. This table holds about 83,000 clones, under 95% found once. Trimming stripped 5 bases from V and 6 bases from J, with 11 bases between. CDR1 MDHEN and CDR2 SYDVKM come from the germline V gene. This CDR3 region has 12 residues. This chain links TRBV28 with TRBJ2-7; D uncertain. Sample: CD4+ or CD8+ T cells sorted from blood, taken in a trial of the OX40 agonist ivuxolimab. The TCR comes from an adult with an advanced solid tumor such as melanoma, head and neck, liver or kidney cancer. The CDR3 sequence is CASSAPPLEQYF. CDR3 DNA: TGTGCCAGCAGTGCGCCCCCCCTCGAGCAGTACTTC.